This entry lists 20 T cell receptor beta chains sequenced from one sample in a study of T cell responses to AZD1222 COVID-19 vaccine. Generated by immunoSEQ multiplex PCR, the TCRdb table keeps only in-frame clones and is missing some. The sample records about 120,000 clones, approximately 89% being singletons. The sample consisted of peripheral blood, taken 28 days after the second AZD1222 dose. The receptors here all came from an adult who received the AZD1222 COVID-19 vaccine.

This clone was counted a single time. J is TRBJ1-2 and V is TRBV4-3, with D unresolved. Between the trimmed V and J ends, which lost 4 bases and 4 bases, there was a span of 16 bases. This CDR3 has 15 amino acids. Looked up from germline, CDR1 is LGHNA and CDR2 is YSLEER. The CDR3 DNA reads TGCGCCAGCAGCCCCGAGGGAGGTAATCCCTATGGCTACACCTTC. It encodes CASSPEGGNPYGYTF.

The genes are TRBV6-5 and TRBJ2-3, with a tentative D call TRBD1 (7 bases). Trimming stripped 2 bases from V and 2 bases from J, with 14 bases between. The CDR3 consists of 16 residues. CDR1 and CDR2 (germline): MNHEY, SVGAGI. The CDR3 region is CASSYGQGGNTDTQYF. CDR3 DNA sequence: TGTGCCAGCAGTTACGGGCAGGGGGGAAACACAGATACGCAGTATTTT.

This chain connects TRBV3-1 (or the pseudogene TRBV3-2) to TRBJ2-3, with 11 bases identical to TRBD2. Germline V gives CDR1 LGHDT, CDR2 YNNKEL (reference sequence). V shed 1 base, J shed 2 bases, and the junction held 2 bases outside the gene matches. This CDR3 contains 16 residues. The CDR3, as DNA: TGTGCCAGCAGCCAAGGACTAGCGGGGATCACAGATACGCAGTATTTT. Its translation is CASSQGLAGITDTQYF.

The rearrangement joins TRBV6-2 or TRBV6-3 to TRBJ2-7, with TRBD1 as a possible D gene (5 bases). Germline loops: CDR1 MNHEY, CDR2 SVGEGT. The CDR3 runs 15 residues. Trimming cost V 2 bases and J 1 base, with 12 bases left between them. The CDR3 nucleotides read TGTGCCAGCAGTTACCGCAGGGTAATTTCCTACGAGCAGTACTTC. Translated: CASSYRRVISYEQYF.

The CDR3 loop reads CASSQVYGEPYNEQFF. The CDR3 coding sequence is TGCGCCAGCAGCCAAGTCTACGGGGAGCCCTACAATGAGCAGTTCTTC. The genes are TRBV4-3 and TRBJ2-1, with a possible D match to TRBD2 (5 bases). CDR1 and CDR2 (germline): LGHNA, YSLEER. This CDR3 has 16 residues. The V and J ends lost 1 base and 2 bases respectively, with 12 bases between them.

The chain links TRBV3-1 (or the pseudogene TRBV3-2) to TRBJ1-6; 7 bases are a match to TRBD1. CDR1 LGHDT and CDR2 YNNKEL come from the germline V gene (reference sequence). The CDR3 has 15 residues. With V trimmed by 1 base and J by 10 bases, 7 bases remained unmatched. The CDR3 sequence is CASSQGRDSASPLHF. CDR3 coding DNA: TGTGCCAGCAGCCAAGGGAGGGACAGCGCCTCACCCCTCCACTTT.

V is TRBV10-3 and J is TRBJ1-1; D gene ambiguous. Per germline, CDR1 ENHRY and CDR2 SYGVKD. V was clipped by 7 bases and J by 1 base, with 4 bases between them. This CDR3 has 11 amino acids. CDR3 coding DNA: TGTGCCATCATGGAGAACACTGAAGCTTTCTTT. Residues: CAIMENTEAFF.

The V gene is TRBV5-1, the J gene TRBJ2-6; D unclear. Trimming removed 1 base at V and 3 bases at J, with 8 bases between. The CDR3 runs 15 residues. Germline CDR1 reads SGHRS; CDR2 reads YFSETQ. CDR3 in DNA: TGCGCCAGCAGCTTGAACGCGGTTGGGGCCAACGTCCTGACTTTC. Encoded protein: CASSLNAVGANVLTF.

This clone is medium-sized by share. The rearrangement joins TRBV18 to TRBJ1-2; 10 nucleotides agree with TRBD1. The CDR3 runs to 14 residues. Germline loops: CDR1 KGHSH, CDR2 LQKENI. V lost 3 bases, J lost 6 bases, and 4 bases stayed unmatched. The CDR3 DNA reads TGTGCCAGCTCACCCGGGACAGGGGCGGATGGCTACACCTTC. Its protein is CASSPGTGADGYTF.

The CDR3 DNA reads TGTGCCAGCAGCGGCGACATACATGGCTACACCTTC. This translates into CASSGDIHGYTF. The rearrangement joins TRBV6-1 to TRBJ1-2; no clear D. The germline V and J ends were trimmed by 6 bases and 6 bases, with 11 bases remaining between them. The length of the CDR3 is 12 residues. The germline CDR1 and CDR2 sequences are MNHNS and SASEGT.

The rearrangement joins TRBV5-6 to TRBJ1-4, with D perhaps matching TRBD1 (6 bases). V was pared by 2 bases and J by 8 bases, with 16 bases between. The CDR3 extends over 15 amino acids. Per germline, CDR1 SGHDT and CDR2 YYEEEE. The CDR3 is CASSLGTGWGEKLFF. The CDR3 DNA reads TGTGCCAGCAGCTTAGGTACAGGGTGGGGCGAAAAACTGTTTTTT.

The chain recombines TRBV18 with TRBJ2-2; D remains ambiguous. The V end was cut by 5 bases, the J end by 0 bases, with 1 base between. This CDR3 region has 12 residues. CDR1 is KGHSH and CDR2 is LQKENI in the germline V gene. The CDR3 coding sequence is TGTGCCAGCTCAACGAACACCGGGGAGCTGTTTTTT. It codes for CASSTNTGELFF.

The rearrangement uses TRBV6-4 and TRBJ1-6; possibly TRBD1 for D (5 bases). Trimming left V 6 bases short and J 8 bases short, with 17 bases between. This CDR3 is 15 amino acids long. CDR1 and CDR2 from the germline V gene are MRHNA and SNTAGT. CDR3 residues: CASSYRRDGDSPLHF. Written as DNA, the CDR3 is TGTGCCAGCAGCTACCGACGGGACGGCGATTCACCCCTCCACTTT.

The gene calls are TRBV14 and TRBJ2-7, with D unresolved. Trimming removed 1 base at V and 5 bases at J, with 6 bases between. CDR3 length: 12 residues. Germline V gives CDR1 SGHDN, CDR2 FVKESK. The CDR3 DNA follows: TGTGCCAGCAGCCAAGGTATCCACGAGCAGTACTTC. Protein sequence: CASSQGIHEQYF.

This chain joins TRBV10-1 and TRBJ2-2; D is possibly TRBD1 (6 bases). CDR1 is WNHNN and CDR2 is SYGVQD in the germline V gene (reference sequence). Trimming stripped 6 bases from V and 9 bases from J, with 14 bases between. This CDR3 is built from 13 residues. The CDR3 nucleotides read TGCGCCAGCAGCTCGAAGGGGGATCGGGAGCTGTTTTTT. Translation gives CASSSKGDRELFF.

J is TRBJ2-5 and V is TRBV12-3 or TRBV12-4; D gene unclear. The CDR3 consists of 12 residues. Trimming stripped 5 bases from V and 5 bases from J, with 9 bases between. The CDR3 loop reads CASSIVRETQYF. Written as DNA, the CDR3 is TGTGCCAGCAGTATCGTAAGGGAGACCCAGTACTTC.

The gene calls are TRBV7-2 and TRBJ2-1; weak D call: TRBD2 (5 bases). Looked up from germline, CDR1 is SGHTA and CDR2 is FQGNSA. Trimming took 7 bases from V and 6 from J, leaving 22 bases between them. This CDR3 region has 16 residues. CDR3 DNA sequence: TGTGCCAGCACCTCCCCCGGCAGGTCGGGATTCAATGAGCAGTTCTTC. It translates to CASTSPGRSGFNEQFF.

The chain uses TRBV18 and TRBJ1-1; 9 bases are shared with TRBD1. This CDR3 is 14 amino acids long. With 10 bases clipped from V and 0 bases from J, the junction kept 6 bases outside the gene matches. The germline CDR1 and CDR2 sequences are KGHSH and LQKENI. CDR3: CATSGQGMNTEAFF. As DNA, the CDR3 is TGTGCCACTTCCGGACAGGGGATGAACACTGAAGCTTTCTTT.

The chain uses TRBV6-2 or TRBV6-3 and TRBJ2-3; the D call may be TRBD1 or TRBD2 (5 bases each). Germline CDR1 is MNHEY and CDR2 is SVGEGT. V was pared by 5 bases and J by 3 bases, with 12 bases between. The CDR3 loop spans 14 amino acids. CDR3 nucleotides: TGTGCCAGCAGTCCCCTAGCAGGGACAGATACGCAGTATTTT. Residues: CASSPLAGTDTQYF.

The chain recombines TRBV4-3 with TRBJ2-7, with D perhaps matching TRBD2 (5 bases). Trimming removed 0 bases from V and 2 bases from J, with 17 bases in between. The CDR3 spans 17 residues. Germline CDR1 and CDR2: LGHNA and YSLEER. The CDR3 DNA reads as TGCGCCAGCAGCCAAGACCTGGAGGAGATCCTAACCTACGAGCAGTACTTC. Translated, it gives CASSQDLEEILTYEQYF.